What follows is one T cell receptor beta chain and its context. No antigen is known for it. The data stem from a study of cytomegalovirus exposure and HLA in healthy donors. The V gene lost 1 base and the J gene lost 1 base, with 4 bases spanning the gap. CDR3 length equals 13 residues. Germline-derived CDR1 and CDR2 are MNHNS and SASEGT. Points from the study as a whole: The study had only CMV serostatus as immune exposure information. In a later analysis, a missense DCLRE1C variant was linked to TCR beta V- and J-gene trimming. As a later analysis showed, several of the most significant clusters appeared to be linked to common viral pathogens.

PCR was performed using 60 Vbeta and 13 Jbeta primers. Sequencing used immunoSEQ multiplex PCR; TCRdb keeps in-frame clones, though not all of them. This table holds 120,000 to 150,000 clones, 77% found once. The chain recombines TRBV6-1 with TRBJ2-5; no firm D call. This clonotype originated in a female donor in good health and CMV-seronegative. The sequenced sample was PBMCs. The CDR3 DNA sequence: TGTGCCAGCAGTGAAGTTATCCAAGAGACCCAGTACTTC. This codes for CASSEVIQETQYF.